Following are 10 T cell receptor beta chains from one sample sequenced in a study of response to subunit inactivated influenza vaccine. Each CDR3 protein is one row after TCRdb ran MiXCR on the RT-PCR reads. The repertoire holds some 500,000 distinct CDR3 sequences, over 10% seen once, with less than 15% in the top ten. This specimen consisted of PBMCs from blood, obtained roughly 48 days after vaccination. The receptors originated from a man aged 50 or older who received an inactivated influenza vaccine.

The chain has TRBV4-1 and TRBJ2-5; TRBD1 or TRBD2 may be the D gene (5 bases each). The CDR3 runs 15 residues. Germline assignment: CDR1 MGHRA and CDR2 YSYEKL. Between the trimmed V and J ends, which lost 4 bases and 1 base, there was a span of 13 bases. The CDR3 region has the DNA TGCGCCAGCAGCCCTCCCGGGGCGGGCCAAGAGACCCAGTACTTC. Translated: CASSPPGAGQETQYF.

The chain combines TRBV4-2 with TRBJ2-3, with 8 bases that match TRBD1. Trimming removed 1 base from V and 3 bases from J; junction bases left unmatched: 0. The V gene's germline CDR1 is LGHNA and CDR2 YNFKEQ. The CDR3 consists of 14 residues. The CDR3 sequence is CASSQGTGTDTQYF. The CDR3 nucleotides read TGTGCCAGCAGCCAAGGGACAGGGACAGATACGCAGTATTTT.

The J gene is TRBJ1-2, the V gene TRBV28; 9 bases align to TRBD1. The CDR3 covers 16 residues. The ends lost 5 bases at V and 4 bases at J; junction bases unmatched: 11. Per germline, CDR1 MDHEN and CDR2 SYDVKM. DNA for the CDR3: TGTGCCAGCAGTACCGGGGACAGGGATTTAGTCTATGGCTACACCTTC. This sequence encodes CASSTGDRDLVYGYTF.

At least ten counts were recorded for this clonotype. The V and J genes are TRBV7-6 and TRBJ2-5; possibly TRBD1 for D (5 bases). Germline-derived CDR1 and CDR2 are SGHVS and FNYEAQ. The CDR3 extends over 14 amino acids. Trimming pared 1 base from V and 10 bases from J, leaving 16 bases between. This chain's CDR3 is CASSLDTRLGDQYF. CDR3 in DNA: TGTGCCAGCAGCTTAGATACCCGCTTAGGGGACCAGTACTTC.

The rearrangement uses TRBV5-5 and TRBJ2-7, with 10 bases lining up with TRBD2. V shed 1 base and J 4 bases; nucleotides not matched to a gene: 8. The CDR3 consists of 16 residues. Germline V gene sequence: CDR1 SGHKS, CDR2 YYEKEE (reference sequence). CDR3 nucleotides: TGTGCCAGCAGCTTGTCATTGGCTAGCGGGGGATACGAGCAGTACTTC. It is translated as CASSLSLASGGYEQYF.

This clonotype was detected a few times. The rearrangement uses TRBV6-5 and TRBJ1-3; D perhaps matches TRBD1 (5 bases). The germline V gene encodes CDR1 MNHEY and CDR2 SVGAGI. The CDR3 totals 17 residues. Between the trimmed V and J ends, which lost 2 bases and 1 base, there was a span of 15 bases. The CDR3 region is CASSYSQGRRSGNTIYF. In nucleotides, the CDR3 is TGTGCCAGCAGTTACAGCCAGGGTAGGAGATCTGGAAACACCATATATTTT.

V usage is TRBV30 and J usage is TRBJ2-7; D not resolved. This CDR3 has 12 amino acids. V dropped 4 bases and J dropped 4 bases, with 11 bases sitting between them. Germline V CDR1 and CDR2: GTSNPN, SVGIG (reference sequence). CDR3 DNA sequence: TGTGCCTGGATGGGCGGAACGTACGAGCAGTACTTC. Its translation: CAWMGGTYEQYF.

Many counts were recorded for this clonotype. The J gene is TRBJ1-5, the V gene TRBV20-1, with TRBD1 matching over 8 bases. Trimming cost V 6 bases and J 5 bases; bases outside gene matches: 9. Germline-derived CDR1 and CDR2 are DFQATT and SNEGSKA (reference sequence). This CDR3 is built from 14 residues. The CDR3: CSAAPGGAYQPQHF. DNA for the CDR3: TGCAGTGCGGCTCCAGGGGGCGCATATCAGCCCCAGCATTTT.

This sequence joins TRBV5-1 and TRBJ1-5; D gene unclear. V lost 0 bases and J lost 0, with 10 bases in between. This CDR3 comprises 16 residues. CDR1 and CDR2 from the germline V gene are SGHRS and YFSETQ. The DNA of the CDR3 is TGCGCCAGCAGCTTGGGGGCAGACAATAGCAATCAGCCCCAGCATTTT. It codes for CASSLGADNSNQPQHF.

This clonotype was detected only a few times. This chain joins TRBV11-1 and TRBJ2-7; tentatively, D is TRBD1 or TRBD2 (6 bases each). CDR3 length equals 14 residues. Germline CDR1 is SGHAT and CDR2 is FQDESV (reference sequence). Trimming stripped 1 base from V and 6 bases from J, with 13 bases between. The chain's CDR3 is CASSLGSQGGEQYF. In DNA, the CDR3 is TGTGCCAGCAGCTTAGGATCACAGGGAGGCGAGCAGTACTTC. Full variable domain (outside the CDR3, taken from reference TRBV11-1 and TRBJ2-7): EAEVAQSPRYKITEKSQAVAFWCDPISGHATLYWYRQILGQGPELLVQFQDESVVDDSQLPKDRFSAERLKGVDSTLKIQPAELGDSAMYLCASSLGSQGGEQYFGPGTRLTVT.